The sequence of this T cell receptor beta chain was determined in a study of blood T cell repertoires in COVID-19. Overall study: Material from acute and convalescent COVID-19 was sourced from the United States, Italy and Spain. Sample material is recorded as cDNA or gDNA derived from T cells, B-cell-depleted T cells, or PBMCs.

In the original processing: Amplifying reference gene primers gave estimates of nucleated cell counts. Profiled with immunoSEQ multiplex PCR; TCRdb holds only in-frame clones, not every one. The DNA was the basis for D and trimming; V, J and clone size are from that table. Here the sample spans about 260,000 clones, approximately 87% being singletons. The CDR3 totals 15 residues. The V segment lost 0 bases and the J segment 5 bases; nucleotides outside the gene matches: 4. Germline V CDR1 and CDR2: SNHLY, FYNNEI. The receptor's source is a man between 60 and 75 years old who had recovered from COVID-19. Sequenced input: peripheral blood. J is TRBJ1-2 and V is TRBV2, with 9 nucleotides matching TRBD1. The CDR3 bases are TGTGCCAGCAGTGAAGCGCTTGGACAGGGGTATGGCTACACCTTC. It specifies CASSEALGQGYGYTF.